Listed below are T cell receptor beta chains from one sample, sequenced in a study of T cell changes during pregnancy in multiple sclerosis. Assay: immunoSEQ multiplex PCR; the TCRdb copy retains only in-frame clones and omits some. There are around 30,000 clones in the sample; 70% to 90% occur only once, and 6% to 8% lies in the top ten. Sequenced material: CD8+ T cells from peripheral blood mononuclear cells, taken in the second trimester of pregnancy. Receptor source: a female donor with multiple sclerosis, enrolled in a pregnancy study. Both conserved end residues are part of each CDR3. The order of the fields is V gene, clone size, CDR3 protein. Where a row states a size, it is once, few, many or the class of an expanded clone; other rows omit it.

>TRBV18|NA
CASSPQGQASYEQYF
>TRBV9|NA
CASSVASGVSYEQYF
>TRBV4-3|NA
CASSGGTGDNSPLHF
>TRBV6-1|large
CASSEEVTGPYQPQHF
>TRBV6-1|NA
CASSEGLAGGPTDTQYF
>TRBV13|once
CASSLGGLRGLETQYF
>TRBV28|NA
CASSLSGNNSPLHF
>TRBV6-1|NA
CASRTGDTGELFF
>TRBV4-3|NA
CASSQYVAGSSYNEQFF
>TRBV5-1|NA
CASSLDWGGYYEQYF
>TRBV25-1|NA
CASRYTGVAGELFF
>TRBV2|NA
CASRYRDRVNNEQFF
>TRBV28|NA
CASSLAVSGNTIYF
>TRBV27|NA
CASSLVGQVHYPSGANVLTF
>TRBV2|NA
CASSEDQGSGTATGELFF
>TRBV5-1|NA
CASSLAGLPVTDTQYF
>TRBV28|once
CASINRVGLYEQYF
>TRBV27|NA
CASSLMGHNQPQHF